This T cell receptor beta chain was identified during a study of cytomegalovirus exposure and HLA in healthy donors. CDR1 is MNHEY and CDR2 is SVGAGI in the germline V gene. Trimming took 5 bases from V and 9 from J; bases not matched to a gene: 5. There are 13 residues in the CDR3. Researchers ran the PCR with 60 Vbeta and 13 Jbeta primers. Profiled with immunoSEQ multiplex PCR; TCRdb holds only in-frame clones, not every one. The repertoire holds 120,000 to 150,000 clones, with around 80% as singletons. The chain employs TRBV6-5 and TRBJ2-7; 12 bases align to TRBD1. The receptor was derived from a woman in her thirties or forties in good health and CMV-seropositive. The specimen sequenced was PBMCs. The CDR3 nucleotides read TGTGCCAGCAGTACCGGGACAGGGGGCACGCAGTACTTC. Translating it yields CASSTGTGGTQYF.